The T cell receptor beta chain described here comes from a study of cytomegalovirus exposure and HLA in healthy donors. Study information: T cells numbering around 190 million yielded around 120 million unique TCR beta sequences in an earlier analysis.

The V gene lost 7 bases and the J gene lost 2 bases, with 6 bases spanning the gap. Looked up from germline, CDR1 is DFQATT and CDR2 is SNEGSKA (reference sequence). The CDR3 has 11 amino acids. The PCR had 60 Vbeta and 13 Jbeta primers. Some clones are missing from TCRdb's copy, which holds only in-frame ones; the method was immunoSEQ multiplex PCR. The table has 110,000 or so clones, about 78% seen once. The V and J genes are TRBV20-1 and TRBJ1-3; D uncertain. Sequencing used PBMCs. This clonotype was sampled from a woman in her 30s in good health and CMV-seropositive. In nucleotides, the CDR3 is TGCAGTGGCGGTGCTGGAAACACCATATATTTT. Amino acid sequence: CSGGAGNTIYF.